This passage covers 17 T cell receptor beta chains from one sample sequenced in a study of control samples from healthy donors and cancer patients. Some clones are missing from TCRdb's copy, which holds only in-frame ones; the method was immunoSEQ multiplex PCR. The sample shows 150,000 to 200,000 clones, around 89% of them seen only once. Input material: blood. All receptors come from a woman between 45 and 65 years old in good health.

The chain has TRBV2 and TRBJ1-2, with TRBD1 identical over 8 bases. V dropped 4 bases and J dropped 6; count of bases not matched to a gene: 4. The CDR3 is 13 residues long. The germline CDR1 and CDR2 sequences are SNHLY and FYNNEI. CDR3 coding DNA: TGTGCCAGCAGTGGACAGGGGACAGATGGCTACACCTTC. This translates into CASSGQGTDGYTF.

The chain has TRBV3-1 (or the pseudogene TRBV3-2) and TRBJ1-1; no clear D gene. CDR3 length: 14 amino acids. Trimming pared 7 bases from V and 0 bases from J, leaving 12 bases between. Germline V gene lookup returns CDR1 LGHDT and CDR2 YNNKEL (reference sequence). CDR3 sequence: CASTPTGMNTEAFF. For the CDR3, the DNA is TGTGCCAGCACCCCGACTGGGATGAACACTGAAGCTTTCTTT.

This clone came up once. The rearrangement joins TRBV27 to TRBJ2-3, with unresolved D. Trimming shortened V by 4 bases and J by 2 bases, and 4 bases separated the two germline ends. The CDR3 has 12 residues. The germline V gene encodes CDR1 MNHEY and CDR2 SMNVEV (reference sequence). CDR3 sequence (DNA): TGTGCCAGCAGTTCCCCCACAGATACGCAGTATTTT. It specifies CASSSPTDTQYF.

The rearrangement joins TRBV5-1 to TRBJ2-3; 10 bases agree with TRBD2. The V and J ends lost 4 bases and 0 bases, in that order; junction bases with no gene match: 11. The CDR3 covers 18 residues. The germline gives CDR1 SGHRS, CDR2 YFSETQ. The CDR3 DNA reads TGCGCCAGCAGCGAAGCTAGCGGGAGAGGGTCTAGCACAGATACGCAGTATTTT. Translation gives CASSEASGRGSSTDTQYF.

The chain combines TRBV7-2 with TRBJ2-7; 8 nucleotides agree with TRBD2. V was pared by 2 bases and J by 5 bases, with 5 bases of the junction left unmatched. CDR3 size: 14 residues. Germline CDR1 and CDR2: SGHTA and FQGNSA. In DNA form, the CDR3 reads TGTGCCAGCAGCTTACAAGCGGGAGTCCACGAGCAGTACTTC. Its protein is CASSLQAGVHEQYF.

V is TRBV4-1 and J is TRBJ2-5; no definite D call. The CDR3 covers 13 residues. V was clipped by 4 bases and J by 5 bases, with 11 bases between them. CDR1 is MGHRA and CDR2 is YSYEKL in the germline V gene. CDR3 loop: CASSLSEGETQYF. In DNA form, the CDR3 reads TGCGCCAGCAGCCTCTCAGAAGGGGAGACCCAGTACTTC.

V is TRBV19 and J is TRBJ1-1; 7 bases line up with TRBD1. The CDR3 contains 12 residues. V lost 9 bases, J lost 11 bases, and 12 bases stayed unmatched. Per germline, CDR1 LNHDA and CDR2 SQIVND (reference sequence). CDR3 protein: CASEVRQGVAFF. The CDR3 nucleotides read TGTGCCAGCGAAGTAAGGCAGGGGGTGGCTTTCTTT. The whole variable domain, remainder taken from reference TRBV19 and TRBJ1-1, is DGGITQSPKYLFRKEGQNVTLSCEQNLNHDAMYWYRQDPGQGLRLIYYSQIVNDFQKGDIAEGYSVSREKKESFPLTVTSAQKNPTAFYLCASEVRQGVAFFGQGTRLTVV.

The chain is built from TRBV7-2 and TRBJ2-1, with TRBD2 matching 8 bases. From germline, CDR1 is SGHTA and CDR2 FQGNSA. The V and J ends lost 5 bases and 5 bases, in that order; junction bases with no gene match: 8. This CDR3 region has 15 residues. CDR3 loop: CASSLQRGLDNEQFF. The CDR3 DNA is TGTGCCAGCAGCCTACAGCGGGGACTAGACAATGAGCAGTTCTTC.

A single count supports this clone. The rearrangement uses TRBV15 and TRBJ1-5; 10 bases fit TRBD1. The CDR3 is made up of 16 amino acids. Germline CDR1 and CDR2: LNHNV and YYDKDF (reference sequence). The junction had 8 bases not matched to a gene; V was cut back by 6 bases and J by 3 bases. In DNA form, the CDR3 reads TGTGCCACCAGTACTGACAGGGGGCCTGTCAATCAGCCCCAGCATTTT. Its protein product is CATSTDRGPVNQPQHF.

The J gene is TRBJ1-1, the V gene TRBV3-1 (or the pseudogene TRBV3-2); D not certain. The V end was cut by 3 bases, the J end by 2 bases, with 7 bases between. Looked up from germline, CDR1 is LGHDT and CDR2 is YNNKEL (reference sequence). CDR3 length equals 13 residues. CDR3 nucleotides: TGTGCCAGCAGCCACCTGACTAACACTGAAGCTTTCTTT. Its protein product is CASSHLTNTEAFF.

V is TRBV27 and J is TRBJ2-1; 13 bases are shared with TRBD2. V trimming: 10 bases; J trimming: 0 bases; junction bases outside the gene matches: 15. There are 19 residues in the CDR3. Germline loops: CDR1 MNHEY, CDR2 SMNVEV (reference sequence). In DNA form, the CDR3 reads TGTGCCACCTCACGTGTCGGACTAGCGGGAGATATCTCCTACAATGAGCAGTTCTTC. This encodes CATSRVGLAGDISYNEQFF.

The V call is TRBV9, the J call TRBJ1-5; D may be TRBD1 (6 bases). Germline V CDR1 and CDR2: SGDLS, YYNGEE. This CDR3 comprises 14 residues. Trimming stripped 3 bases from V and 6 bases from J, with 13 bases between. CDR3 protein: CASSAGQSGQPQHF. The DNA for the CDR3 is TGTGCCAGCAGCGCCGGACAGTCGGGTCAGCCCCAGCATTTT. The full variable domain, rest sourced from reference TRBV9 and TRBJ1-5, is DSGVTQTPKHLITATGQRVTLRCSPRSGDLSVYWYQQSLDQGLQFLIQYYNGEERAKGNILERFSAQQFPDLHSELNLSSLELGDSALYFCASSAGQSGQPQHFGDGTRLSIL.

The J gene is TRBJ2-3, the V gene TRBV12-3 or TRBV12-4; TRBD2 might be the D (6 bases). The V end was cut by 3 bases, the J end by 6 bases, with 10 bases between. The CDR3 runs to 13 residues. The CDR3 protein is CASSLGGSDTQYF. CDR3 nucleotide sequence: TGTGCCAGCAGTTTGGGGGGTTCGGATACGCAGTATTTT.

This chain uses TRBV5-1 with TRBJ1-4; D is possibly TRBD1 (5 bases). CDR1 SGHRS and CDR2 YFSETQ come from the germline V gene. V dropped 4 bases and J dropped 2 bases, with 12 bases sitting between them. The CDR3 is made up of 15 amino acids. CDR3 nucleotides: TGCGCCAGCAGCACCGGACAAACGACTAATGAAAAACTGTTTTTT. This codes for CASSTGQTTNEKLFF. Combining the CDR3 with reference TRBV5-1 and TRBJ1-4 gives the whole variable domain KAGVTQTPRYLIKTRGQQVTLSCSPISGHRSVSWYQQTPGQGLQFLFEYFSETQRNKGNFPGRFSGRQFSNSRSEMNVSTLELGDSALYLCASSTGQTTNEKLFFGSGTQLSVL.

This rearrangement joins TRBV6-5 to TRBJ2-2, with 10 bases aligning to TRBD1. Germline V gene lookup returns CDR1 MNHEY and CDR2 SVGAGI. This CDR3 spans 15 amino acids. Germline trimming cut 7 bases from V and 1 base from J; bases unmatched to any gene: 3. The CDR3: CASMDRGKNTGELFF. CDR3 coding DNA: TGTGCCAGCATGGACAGGGGGAAGAACACCGGGGAGCTGTTTTTT.

The rearrangement links TRBV4-1 to TRBJ2-6, with D perhaps matching TRBD1 (5 bases). V lost 4 bases, J lost 2 bases, and 15 bases lay in between. The CDR3 is 17 residues long. In germline, CDR1 is MGHRA, CDR2 YSYEKL. CDR3 bases: TGCGCCAGCAGCCGGCCCGTTACAGGAACTGGGGCCAACGTCCTGACTTTC. Translated, it gives CASSRPVTGTGANVLTF.

The V and J genes are TRBV11-2 and TRBJ2-7; D remains ambiguous. In germline, CDR1 is SGHAT, CDR2 FQNNGV. V was trimmed by 5 bases and J by 2 bases, leaving 4 bases between them. This CDR3 is built from 11 residues. The DNA of the CDR3 is TGTGCCAGCAGCCGGACCTACGAGCAGTACTTC. It is translated as CASSRTYEQYF.